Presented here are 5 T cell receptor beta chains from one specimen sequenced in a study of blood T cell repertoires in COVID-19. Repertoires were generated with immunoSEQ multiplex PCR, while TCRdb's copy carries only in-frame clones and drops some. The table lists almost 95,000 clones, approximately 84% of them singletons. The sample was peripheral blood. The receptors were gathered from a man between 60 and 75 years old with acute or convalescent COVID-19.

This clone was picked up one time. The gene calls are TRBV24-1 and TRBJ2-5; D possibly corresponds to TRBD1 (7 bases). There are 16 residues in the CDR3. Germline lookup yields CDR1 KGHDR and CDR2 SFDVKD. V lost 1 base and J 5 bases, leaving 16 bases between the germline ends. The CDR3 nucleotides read TGTGCCACCAGTGATTTACTTGAGGGGGCGGGGGAGACCCAGTACTTC. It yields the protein CATSDLLEGAGETQYF.

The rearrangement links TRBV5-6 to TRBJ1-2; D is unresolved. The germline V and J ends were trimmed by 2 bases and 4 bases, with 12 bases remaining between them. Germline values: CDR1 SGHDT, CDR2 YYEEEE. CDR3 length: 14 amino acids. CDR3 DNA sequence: TGTGCCAGCAGCTTCCTCCCAGACTTCTATGGCTACACCTTC. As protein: CASSFLPDFYGYTF.

DNA of the CDR3: TGTGCCAGCAGTTACGCTAGACAGGGGGGTGGCTACACCTTC. Translating gives CASSYARQGGGYTF. The chain links TRBV6-5 to TRBJ1-2; 9 nucleotides line up with TRBD1. The germline gives CDR1 MNHEY, CDR2 SVGAGI. Trimming at V came to 2 bases and at J to 7 bases, leaving 5 bases not matched to a gene. CDR3 length equals 14 residues.

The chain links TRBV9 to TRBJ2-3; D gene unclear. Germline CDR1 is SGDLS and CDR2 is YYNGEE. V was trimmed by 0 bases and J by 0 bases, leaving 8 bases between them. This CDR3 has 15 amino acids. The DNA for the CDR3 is TGTGCCAGCAGCGTAGTGCAGTCTAGCACAGATACGCAGTATTTT. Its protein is CASSVVQSSTDTQYF.

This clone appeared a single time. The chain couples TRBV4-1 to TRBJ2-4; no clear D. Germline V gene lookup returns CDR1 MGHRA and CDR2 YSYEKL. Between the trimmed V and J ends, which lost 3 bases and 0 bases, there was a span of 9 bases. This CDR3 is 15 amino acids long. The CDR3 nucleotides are TGCGCCAGCAGCCAGACACCCGTAGCCAAAAACATTCAGTACTTC. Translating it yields CASSQTPVAKNIQYF.